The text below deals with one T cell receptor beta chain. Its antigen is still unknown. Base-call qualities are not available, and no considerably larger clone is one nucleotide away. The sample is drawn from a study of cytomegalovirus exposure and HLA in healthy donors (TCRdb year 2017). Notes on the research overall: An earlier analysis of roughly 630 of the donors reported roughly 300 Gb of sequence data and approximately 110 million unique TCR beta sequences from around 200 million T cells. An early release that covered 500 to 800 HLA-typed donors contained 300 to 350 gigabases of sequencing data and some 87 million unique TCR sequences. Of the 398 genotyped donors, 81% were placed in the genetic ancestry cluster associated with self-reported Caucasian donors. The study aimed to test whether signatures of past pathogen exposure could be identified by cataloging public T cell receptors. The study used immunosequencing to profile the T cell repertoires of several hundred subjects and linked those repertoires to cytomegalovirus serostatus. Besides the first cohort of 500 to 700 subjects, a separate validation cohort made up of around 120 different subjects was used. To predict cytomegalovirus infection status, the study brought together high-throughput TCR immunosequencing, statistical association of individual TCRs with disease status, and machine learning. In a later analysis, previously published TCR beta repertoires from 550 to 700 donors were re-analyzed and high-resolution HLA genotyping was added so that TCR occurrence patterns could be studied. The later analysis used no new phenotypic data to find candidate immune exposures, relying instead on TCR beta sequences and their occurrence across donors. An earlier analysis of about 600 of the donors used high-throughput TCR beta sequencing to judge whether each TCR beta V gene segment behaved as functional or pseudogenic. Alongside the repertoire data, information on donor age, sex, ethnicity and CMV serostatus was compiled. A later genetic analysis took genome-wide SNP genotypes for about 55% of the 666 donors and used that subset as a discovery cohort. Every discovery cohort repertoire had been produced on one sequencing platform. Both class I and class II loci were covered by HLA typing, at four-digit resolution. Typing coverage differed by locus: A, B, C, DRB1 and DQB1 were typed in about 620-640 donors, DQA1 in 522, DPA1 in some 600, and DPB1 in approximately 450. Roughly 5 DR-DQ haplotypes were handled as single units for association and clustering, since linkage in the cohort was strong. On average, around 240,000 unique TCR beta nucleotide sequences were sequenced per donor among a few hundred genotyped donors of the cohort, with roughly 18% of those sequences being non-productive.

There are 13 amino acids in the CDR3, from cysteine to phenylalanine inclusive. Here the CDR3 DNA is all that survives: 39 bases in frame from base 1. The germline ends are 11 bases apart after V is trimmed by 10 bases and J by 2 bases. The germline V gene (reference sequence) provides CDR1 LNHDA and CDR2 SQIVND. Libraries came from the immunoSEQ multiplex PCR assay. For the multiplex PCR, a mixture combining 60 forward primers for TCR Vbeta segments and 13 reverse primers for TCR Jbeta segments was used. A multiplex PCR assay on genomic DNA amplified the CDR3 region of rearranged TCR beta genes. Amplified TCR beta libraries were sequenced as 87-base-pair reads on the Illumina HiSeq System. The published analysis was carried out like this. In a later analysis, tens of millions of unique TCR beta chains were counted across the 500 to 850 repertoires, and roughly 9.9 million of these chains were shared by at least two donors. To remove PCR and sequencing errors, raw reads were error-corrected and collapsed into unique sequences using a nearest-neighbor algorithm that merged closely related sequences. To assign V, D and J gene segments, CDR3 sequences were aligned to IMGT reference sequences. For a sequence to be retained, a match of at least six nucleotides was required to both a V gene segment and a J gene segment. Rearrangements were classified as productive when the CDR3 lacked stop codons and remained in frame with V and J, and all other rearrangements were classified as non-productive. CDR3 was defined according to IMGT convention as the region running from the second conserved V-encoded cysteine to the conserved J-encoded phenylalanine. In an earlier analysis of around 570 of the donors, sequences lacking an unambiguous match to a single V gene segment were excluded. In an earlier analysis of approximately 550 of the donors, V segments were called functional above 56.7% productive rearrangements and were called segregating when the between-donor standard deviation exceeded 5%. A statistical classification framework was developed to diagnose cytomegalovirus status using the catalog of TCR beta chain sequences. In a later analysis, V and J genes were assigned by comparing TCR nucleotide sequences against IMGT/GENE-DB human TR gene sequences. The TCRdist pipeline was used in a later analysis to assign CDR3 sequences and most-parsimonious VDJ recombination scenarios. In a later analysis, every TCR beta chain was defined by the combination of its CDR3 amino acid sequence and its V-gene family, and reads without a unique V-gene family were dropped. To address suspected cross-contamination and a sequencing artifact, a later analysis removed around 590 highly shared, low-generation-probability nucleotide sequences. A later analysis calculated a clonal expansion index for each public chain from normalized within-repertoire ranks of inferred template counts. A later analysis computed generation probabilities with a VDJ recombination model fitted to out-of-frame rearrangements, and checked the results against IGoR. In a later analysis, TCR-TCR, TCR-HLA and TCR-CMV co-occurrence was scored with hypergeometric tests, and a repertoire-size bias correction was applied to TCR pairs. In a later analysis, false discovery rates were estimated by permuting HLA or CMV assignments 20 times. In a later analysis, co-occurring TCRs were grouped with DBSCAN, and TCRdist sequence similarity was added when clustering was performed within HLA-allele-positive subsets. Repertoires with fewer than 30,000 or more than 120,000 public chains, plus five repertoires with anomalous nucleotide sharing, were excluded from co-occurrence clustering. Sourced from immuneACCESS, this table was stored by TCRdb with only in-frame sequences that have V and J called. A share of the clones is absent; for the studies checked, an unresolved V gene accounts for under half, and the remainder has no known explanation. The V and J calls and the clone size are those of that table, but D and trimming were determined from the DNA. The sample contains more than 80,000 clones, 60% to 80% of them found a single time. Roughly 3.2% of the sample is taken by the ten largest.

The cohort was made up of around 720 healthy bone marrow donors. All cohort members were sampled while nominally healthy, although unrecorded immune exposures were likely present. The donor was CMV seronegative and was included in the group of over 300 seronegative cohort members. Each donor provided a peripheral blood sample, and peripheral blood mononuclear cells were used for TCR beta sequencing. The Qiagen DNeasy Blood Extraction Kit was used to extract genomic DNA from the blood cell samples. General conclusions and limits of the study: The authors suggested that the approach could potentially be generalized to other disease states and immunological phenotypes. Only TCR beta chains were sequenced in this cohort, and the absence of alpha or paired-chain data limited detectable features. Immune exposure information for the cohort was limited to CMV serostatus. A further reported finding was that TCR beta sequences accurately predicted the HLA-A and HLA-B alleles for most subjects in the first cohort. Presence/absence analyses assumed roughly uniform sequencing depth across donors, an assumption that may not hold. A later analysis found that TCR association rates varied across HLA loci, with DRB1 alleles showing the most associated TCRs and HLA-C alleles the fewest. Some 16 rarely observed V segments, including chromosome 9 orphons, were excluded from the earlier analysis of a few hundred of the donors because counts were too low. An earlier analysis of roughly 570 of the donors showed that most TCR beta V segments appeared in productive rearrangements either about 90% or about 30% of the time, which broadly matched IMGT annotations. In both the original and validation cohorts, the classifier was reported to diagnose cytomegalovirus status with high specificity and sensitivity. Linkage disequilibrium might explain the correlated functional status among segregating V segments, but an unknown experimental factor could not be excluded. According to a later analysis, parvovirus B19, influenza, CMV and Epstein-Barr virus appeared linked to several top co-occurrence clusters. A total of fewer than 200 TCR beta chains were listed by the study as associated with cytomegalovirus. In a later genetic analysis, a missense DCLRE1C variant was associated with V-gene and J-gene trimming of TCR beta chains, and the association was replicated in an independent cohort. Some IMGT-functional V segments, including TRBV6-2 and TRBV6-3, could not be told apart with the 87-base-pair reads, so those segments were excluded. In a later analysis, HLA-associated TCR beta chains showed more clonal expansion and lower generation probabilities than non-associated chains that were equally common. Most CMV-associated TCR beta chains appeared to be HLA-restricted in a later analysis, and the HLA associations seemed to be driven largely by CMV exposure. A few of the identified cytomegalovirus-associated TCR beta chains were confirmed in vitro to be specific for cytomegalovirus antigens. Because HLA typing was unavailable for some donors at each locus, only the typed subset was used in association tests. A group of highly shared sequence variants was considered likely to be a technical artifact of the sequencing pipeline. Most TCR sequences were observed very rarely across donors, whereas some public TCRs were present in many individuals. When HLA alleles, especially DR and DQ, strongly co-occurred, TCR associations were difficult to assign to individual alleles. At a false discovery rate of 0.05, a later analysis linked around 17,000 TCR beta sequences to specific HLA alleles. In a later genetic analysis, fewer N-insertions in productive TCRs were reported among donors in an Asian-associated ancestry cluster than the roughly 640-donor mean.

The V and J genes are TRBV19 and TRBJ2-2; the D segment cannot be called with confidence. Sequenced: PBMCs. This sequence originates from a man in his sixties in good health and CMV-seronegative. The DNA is TGTGCCACCCCCGCGAGAAACACCGGGGAGCTGTTTTTT. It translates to CATPARNTGELFF. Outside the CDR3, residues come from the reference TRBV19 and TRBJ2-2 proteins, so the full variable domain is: DGGITQSPKYLFRKEGQNVTLSCEQNLNHDAMYWYRQDPGQGLRLIYYSQIVNDFQKGDIAEGYSVSREKKESFPLTVTSAQKNPTAFYLCATPARNTGELFFGEGSRLTVL.